This T cell receptor beta chain was identified in a study of cytomegalovirus exposure and HLA in healthy donors. Study-level points and caveats: It was confirmed in vitro that three of the CMV-associated chains were specific for CMV antigens.

It was with 60 Vbeta and 13 Jbeta primers that the PCR ran. The protocol was immunoSEQ multiplex PCR, while the TCRdb copy is restricted to in-frame clones and leaves out a portion. The data contain 150,000 or so clones, approximately 77% of them singletons. This clone was observed a handful of times. Its antigen is unidentified. This TCR was sampled from a man aged 50 to 60 in good health and CMV-seropositive. Sequencing input: PBMCs.

The DNA of the CDR3 is TGTGCCAGCAGCCTCGGGACAGGGGCAAGAGGGGAGCTGTTTTTT. Its translation: CASSLGTGARGELFF. V and J are TRBV7-9 and TRBJ2-2; 10 bases agree with TRBD1. The junction had 8 bases not matched to a gene; V was cut back by 5 bases and J by 8 bases. The germline V gene has CDR1 SEHNR and CDR2 FQNEAQ (reference sequence). There are 15 residues in the CDR3.